What follows describes a single T cell receptor beta chain. The specificity of this receptor is unknown. No much larger clone is present one base from it, and per-base qualities are unavailable. V is shortened by 7 bases, J by 10 bases, and the region joining them spans 17 bases. The germline V gene (reference sequence) supplies CDR1 LNHDA and CDR2 SQIVND. The CDR3 sequence holds 14 residues, the cysteine and phenylalanine included. Only the CDR3 portion is preserved as DNA: 42 bases, with reading frame beginning at the first base. The sample belongs to a study of blood T cell repertoires in COVID-19 (dated by TCRdb to about 2020). At the level of the whole study: Samples from collaborators originated in the United States, Italy and Spain and spanned both the acute and convalescent phases of COVID-19. Samples came from the ongoing ImmuneRACE study (first 160 participants) plus 1,254 subjects from 6 global collaborators. The dataset comprised deeply sampled blood TCRbeta repertoires from subjects exposed to, actively infected with, or recovered from COVID-19. The repertoires were made available in a free public database intended to serve as a resource for research on the immune response to SARS-CoV-2. Where HLA class I and class II types were available, the types were taken from metadata supplied by the sample provider, not from assay-based typing. Nearly every sample came with metadata listing a de-identified subject ID, COVID-19 status, age in years and sex. The prospective study material was composed of cDNA or gDNA derived from T cells, B-cell-depleted T cells, or PBMCs. Study-wide conclusions, independent of this receptor: The quantity of clinical and demographic metadata differed by source and by participant and was supplied without curation.

TCRbeta CDR3 regions were amplified from genomic DNA by means of the immunoSEQ Assay, a bias-controlled multiplex PCR. Turning to the authors' computational methods: Within the assay, amplification of reference gene primers was used to estimate how many nucleated cells each sample contained. To quantify the absolute abundance of each unique TCRbeta CDR3 rearrangement, sequence reads were collapsed and filtered. Productive Simpson clonality was computed per sample as the square root of Simpson's diversity index over productive rearrangements. TCRdb carries this immuneACCESS record with in-frame sequences only. Its versions omit some clonotypes, under half of them owing to an unresolved V gene in the studies checked, with the rest unexplained. V and J calls and clone size follow that table, whereas D and trimming were derived from the DNA. In this sample the table shows 150,000 or so clones, around 88% of which occur a single time. The leading ten clones occupy 3.6% of the sample.

Participants in the prospective study were aged roughly 18 to 90 years, lived in 24 United States geographic areas, and enrolled through a virtual design. Cohort assignment in the prospective study relied on participant-reported clinical history from a screening survey and a study questionnaire. Each participant in the prospective study had whole blood, serum and a nasopharyngeal or oropharyngeal swab collected by mobile phlebotomists. Prospective study participants could optionally give additional blood draws and questionnaires over an approximately two-month period. Prospective study blood samples were shipped either frozen or at room temperature before DNA extraction.

The receptor's source is a woman in her forties or fifties in a cohort exposed to, infected with or recovered from COVID-19 (not recorded which). The V and J segments used are TRBV19 and TRBJ1-6; TRBD1 is possibly the D segment (5 matching bases). The sample was PBMCs or T cells enriched from blood (not recorded which). The CDR3 here reads CASTKGVQSSPLHF. The sequenced DNA is TGTGCCAGTACGAAAGGGGTACAAAGCTCACCCCTCCACTTT.